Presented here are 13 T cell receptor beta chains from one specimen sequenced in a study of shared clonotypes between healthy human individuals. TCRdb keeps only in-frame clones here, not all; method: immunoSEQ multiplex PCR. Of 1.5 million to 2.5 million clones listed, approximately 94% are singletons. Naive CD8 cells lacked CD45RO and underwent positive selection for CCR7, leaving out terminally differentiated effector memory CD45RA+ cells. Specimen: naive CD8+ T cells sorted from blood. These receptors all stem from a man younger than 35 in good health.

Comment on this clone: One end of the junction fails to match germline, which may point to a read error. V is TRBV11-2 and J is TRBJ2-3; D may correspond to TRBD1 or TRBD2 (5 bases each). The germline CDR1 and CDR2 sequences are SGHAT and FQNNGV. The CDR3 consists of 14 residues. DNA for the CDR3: TGCGCCCCCGCCCCCACTAGGGGTGCAGATACGCAGTATTTT. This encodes CAPAPTRGADTQYF. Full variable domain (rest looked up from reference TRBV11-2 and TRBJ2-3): EAGVAQSPRYKIIEKRQSVAFWCNPISGHATLYWYQQILGQGPKLLIQFQNNGVVDDSQLPKDRFSAERLKGVDSTLKIQPAKLEDSAVYLCAPAPTRGADTQYFGPGTRLTVL.

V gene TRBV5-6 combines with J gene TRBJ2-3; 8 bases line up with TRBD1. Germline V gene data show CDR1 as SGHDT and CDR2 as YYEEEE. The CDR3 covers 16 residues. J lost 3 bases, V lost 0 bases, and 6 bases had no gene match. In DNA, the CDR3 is TGTGCCAGCAGCTTGGGCTGGACAGGGTTAACAGATACGCAGTATTTT. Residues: CASSLGWTGLTDTQYF.

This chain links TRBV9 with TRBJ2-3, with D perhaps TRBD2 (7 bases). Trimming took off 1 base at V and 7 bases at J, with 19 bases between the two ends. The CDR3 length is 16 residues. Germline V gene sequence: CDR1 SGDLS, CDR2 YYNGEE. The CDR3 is CASSVLEGGIIHTQYF. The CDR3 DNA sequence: TGTGCCAGCAGCGTATTAGAGGGGGGGATAATCCATACGCAGTATTTT. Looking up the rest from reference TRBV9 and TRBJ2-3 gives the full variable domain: DSGVTQTPKHLITATGQRVTLRCSPRSGDLSVYWYQQSLDQGLQFLIQYYNGEERAKGNILERFSAQQFPDLHSELNLSSLELGDSALYFCASSVLEGGIIHTQYFGPGTRLTVL.

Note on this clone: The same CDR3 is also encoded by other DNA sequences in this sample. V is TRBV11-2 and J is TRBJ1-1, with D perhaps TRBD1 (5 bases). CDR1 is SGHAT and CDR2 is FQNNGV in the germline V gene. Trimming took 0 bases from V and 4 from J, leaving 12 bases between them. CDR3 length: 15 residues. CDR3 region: CASSLEWGVGTEAFF. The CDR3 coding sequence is TGTGCCAGCAGCTTAGAGTGGGGGGTTGGCACTGAAGCTTTCTTT.

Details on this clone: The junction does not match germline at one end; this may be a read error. The CDR3 sequence: CASSSTGGPQNF. In nucleotides, the CDR3 is TGTGCCAGCAGCTCTACAGGGGGCCCTCAGAACTTC. The chain joins TRBV11-2 to TRBJ2-5; 9 bases fit TRBD1. This CDR3 region has 12 residues. The V gene's germline CDR1 is SGHAT and CDR2 FQNNGV.

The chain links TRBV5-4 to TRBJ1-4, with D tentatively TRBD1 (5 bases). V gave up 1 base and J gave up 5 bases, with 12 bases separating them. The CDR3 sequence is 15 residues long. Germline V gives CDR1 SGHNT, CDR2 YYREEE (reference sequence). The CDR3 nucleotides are TGTGCCAGCAGCTTGTTGGGGACTGGGAATGAAAAACTGTTTTTT. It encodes CASSLLGTGNEKLFF.

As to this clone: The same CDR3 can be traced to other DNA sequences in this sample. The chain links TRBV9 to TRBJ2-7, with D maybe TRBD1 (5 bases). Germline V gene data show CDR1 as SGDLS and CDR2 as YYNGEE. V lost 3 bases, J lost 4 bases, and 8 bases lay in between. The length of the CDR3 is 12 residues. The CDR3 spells CASSGQGYEQYF. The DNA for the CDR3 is TGTGCCAGCAGCGGGCAGGGATACGAGCAGTACTTC.

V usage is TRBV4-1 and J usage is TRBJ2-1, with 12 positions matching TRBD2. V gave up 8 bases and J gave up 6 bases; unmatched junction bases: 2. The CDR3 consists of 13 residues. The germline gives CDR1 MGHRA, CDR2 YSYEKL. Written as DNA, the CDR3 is TGCGCCAGCCAACTAGCGGGGGGCAATGAGCAGTTCTTC. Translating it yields CASQLAGGNEQFF.

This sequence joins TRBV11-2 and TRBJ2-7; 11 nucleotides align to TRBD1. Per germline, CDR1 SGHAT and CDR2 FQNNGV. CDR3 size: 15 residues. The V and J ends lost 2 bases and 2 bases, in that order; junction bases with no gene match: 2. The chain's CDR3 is CASSLPGQGAYEQYF. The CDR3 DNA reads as TGTGCCAGCAGCTTACCGGGACAGGGGGCCTACGAGCAGTACTTC.

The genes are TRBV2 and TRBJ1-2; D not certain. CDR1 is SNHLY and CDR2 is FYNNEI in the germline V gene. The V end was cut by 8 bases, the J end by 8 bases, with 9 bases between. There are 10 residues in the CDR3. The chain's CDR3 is CASLGSGYTF. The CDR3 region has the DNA TGTGCCAGCCTCGGGAGCGGCTACACCTTC.

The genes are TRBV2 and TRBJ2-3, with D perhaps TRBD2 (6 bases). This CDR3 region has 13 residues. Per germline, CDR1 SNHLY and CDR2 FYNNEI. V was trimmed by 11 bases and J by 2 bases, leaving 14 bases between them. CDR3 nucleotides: TGTGCCCCTAGCGAGGTAAACACAGATACGCAGTATTTT. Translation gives CAPSEVNTDTQYF.

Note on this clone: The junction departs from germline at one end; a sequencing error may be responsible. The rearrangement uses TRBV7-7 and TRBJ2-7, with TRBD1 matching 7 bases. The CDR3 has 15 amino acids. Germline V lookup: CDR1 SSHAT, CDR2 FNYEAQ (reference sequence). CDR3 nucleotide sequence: TGTGCTAGCAGCTTAGTCCCAGGGGGTTCCTACGAGCAGTACTTC. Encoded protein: CASSLVPGGSYEQYF. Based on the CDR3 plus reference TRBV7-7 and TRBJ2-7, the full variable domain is GAGVSQSPRYKVTKRGQDVTLRCDPISSHATLYWYQQALGQGPEFLTYFNYEAQPDKSGLPSDRFSAERPEGSISTLTIQRTEQRDSAMYRCASSLVPGGSYEQYFGPGTRLTVT.

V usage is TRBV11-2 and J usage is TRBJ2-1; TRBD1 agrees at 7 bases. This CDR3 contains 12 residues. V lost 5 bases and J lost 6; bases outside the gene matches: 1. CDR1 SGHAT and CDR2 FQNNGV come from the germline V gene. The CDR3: CASSRGLNEQFF. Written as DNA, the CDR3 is TGTGCCAGCAGCAGGGGGCTCAATGAGCAGTTCTTC.